One and the same sample provided the 22 T cell receptor beta chains below, sequenced in a study of blood T cell repertoires in COVID-19. TCRdb's copy holds only in-frame clones and misses some; the assay was immunoSEQ multiplex PCR. The table lists roughly 180,000 clones, roughly 84% of them singletons. The sample consisted of peripheral blood. The receptors here all came from a man older than 75 with COVID-19, enrolled during active disease.

The V gene is TRBV15, the J gene TRBJ2-5; 8 bases are shared with TRBD2. Germline V lookup: CDR1 LNHNV, CDR2 YYDKDF (reference sequence). CDR3 length: 14 amino acids. After removal of 4 bases from V and 4 bases from J, the junction contained 5 bases not matched to a gene. The CDR3 DNA reads TGTGCCACCAGCAAAGGCGGGGGGACAGAGACCCAGTACTTC. This codes for CATSKGGGTETQYF.

V is TRBV18 and J is TRBJ1-4, with no clear D. The CDR3 length is 15 residues. The V gene's germline CDR1 is KGHSH and CDR2 LQKENI. V lost 3 bases and J lost 0, with 8 bases in between. In DNA form, the CDR3 reads TGTGCCAGCTCACCTAGAGATTCAACTAATGAAAAACTGTTTTTT. As protein: CASSPRDSTNEKLFF.

The J gene is TRBJ2-3, the V gene TRBV5-8; 9 positions agree with TRBD1. Germline CDR1 is SGHTS and CDR2 is YDEGEE. The CDR3 loop spans 17 amino acids. V lost 0 bases and J lost 0; bases outside the gene matches: 5. The CDR3 loop reads CASSLAGTGRSTDTQYF. DNA of the CDR3: TGTGCCAGCAGCTTGGCCGGGACAGGGAGGAGCACAGATACGCAGTATTTT.

The CDR3 is CASSLFPQGANQPQHF. The CDR3 DNA reads as TGTGCCAGCAGTTTATTTCCTCAGGGGGCGAATCAGCCCCAGCATTTT. The chain uses TRBV27 and TRBJ1-5; 8 bases agree with TRBD1. The CDR3 runs 16 residues. V was clipped by 1 base and J by 4 bases; unmatched bases: 6. Germline assignment: CDR1 MNHEY and CDR2 SMNVEV (reference sequence).

V and J are TRBV24-1 and TRBJ2-4; D is undetermined. V was cut by 2 bases and J by 1 base, with 11 bases left in between. CDR1 is KGHDR and CDR2 is SFDVKD in the germline V gene. The CDR3 length is 16 residues. CDR3 protein: CATSDSSPGAKNIQYF. CDR3 nucleotides: TGTGCCACCAGTGATTCCTCACCCGGTGCCAAAAACATTCAGTACTTC.

CDR3 in DNA: TGTGCCAGCACCACCGGGACAGGAATTTATAGCAATCAGCCCCAGCATTTT. Translated: CASTTGTGIYSNQPQHF. The genes are TRBV28 and TRBJ1-5; 8 nucleotides agree with TRBD1. The CDR3 length is 17 residues. CDR1 and CDR2 from the germline V gene are MDHEN and SYDVKM. The V gene end was trimmed by 7 bases and the J gene end by 0 bases; junction bases not matched to a gene: 11.

This chain uses TRBV5-4 with TRBJ2-5; D perhaps matches TRBD2 (6 bases). The V and J ends lost 4 bases and 2 bases respectively, with 15 bases between them. In germline, CDR1 is SGHNT, CDR2 YYREEE (reference sequence). CDR3 length: 15 residues. The CDR3 reads CASSAADYNQETQYF. The DNA for the CDR3 is TGTGCCAGCAGCGCCGCGGACTATAATCAAGAGACCCAGTACTTC. The whole variable domain, remainder taken from reference TRBV5-4 and TRBJ2-5, is ETGVTQSPTHLIKTRGQQVTLRCSSQSGHNTVSWYQQALGQGPQFIFQYYREEENGRGNFPPRFSGLQFPNYSSELNVNALELDDSALYLCASSAADYNQETQYFGPGTRLLVL.

The chain recombines TRBV7-2 with TRBJ2-3; TRBD1 aligns across 9 bases. CDR1 and CDR2 (germline): SGHTA, FQGNSA. V dropped 5 bases and J dropped 4; count of bases not matched to a gene: 4. The CDR3 is 14 residues long. The CDR3 bases are TGTGCCAGCAGCGCGACAGGGGGGCCAGATACGCAGTATTTT. Translating it yields CASSATGGPDTQYF. Full variable domain (outside the CDR3, taken from reference TRBV7-2 and TRBJ2-3): GAGVSQSPSNKVTEKGKDVELRCDPISGHTALYWYRQSLGQGLEFLIYFQGNSAPDKSGLPSDRFSAERTGGSVSTLTIQRTQQEDSAVYLCASSATGGPDTQYFGPGTRLTVL.

The chain recombines TRBV5-4 with TRBJ1-2, with D possibly matching TRBD1 (6 bases). V was shortened by 4 bases and J by 8 bases, with 18 bases between the two germline ends. Germline V CDR1 and CDR2: SGHNT, YYREEE (reference sequence). The CDR3 extends over 14 amino acids. The CDR3 nucleotides read TGTGCCAGCAGCCCCGAAACAGGGATGTACGGCTACACCTTC. Its protein product is CASSPETGMYGYTF.

V and J are TRBV6-1 and TRBJ2-3; 10 bases match TRBD1. The CDR3 spans 18 residues. Germline V CDR1 and CDR2: MNHNS, SASEGT. V lost 2 bases, J lost 0 bases, and 8 bases stayed unmatched. This chain's CDR3 is CASSERGQGHPSTDTQYF. CDR3 coding DNA: TGTGCCAGCAGTGAAAGGGGACAGGGGCATCCTAGCACAGATACGCAGTATTTT.

The chain joins TRBV18 to TRBJ1-4, with 8 bases matching TRBD1. From germline, CDR1 is KGHSH and CDR2 LQKENI. The trim removed 5 bases at V and 5 bases at J, leaving 7 bases unmatched. This CDR3 has 15 amino acids. CDR3 sequence (DNA): TGTGCCAGCTCATTTCAGGGGGCGGCGAATGAAAAACTGTTTTTT. This gives the protein CASSFQGAANEKLFF.

The chain joins TRBV28 to TRBJ1-1; D may be TRBD1 (5 bases). V lost 6 bases and J 4 bases, leaving 15 bases between the germline ends. Germline V gene data show CDR1 as MDHEN and CDR2 as SYDVKM. This CDR3 is 14 amino acids long. The CDR3 spells CASSPRGAFTEAFF. CDR3 DNA sequence: TGTGCCAGCAGCCCCCGCGGGGCCTTCACTGAAGCTTTCTTT.

This chain uses TRBV19 with TRBJ1-5; a possible D gene is TRBD1 (5 bases). The germline V and J ends were trimmed by 6 bases and 6 bases, with 15 bases remaining between them. CDR1 is LNHDA and CDR2 is SQIVND in the germline V gene (reference sequence). This CDR3 is 14 amino acids long. Written as DNA, the CDR3 is TGTGCCAGTAGCCTGGGGGAGGGTAGTCAGCCCCAGCATTTT. This sequence encodes CASSLGEGSQPQHF.

V usage is TRBV5-1 and J usage is TRBJ2-1; D unclear. The ends were cut back, 0 bases at V and 0 bases at J, with 13 bases in the middle. CDR3 length: 17 amino acids. In germline, CDR1 is SGHRS, CDR2 YFSETQ. The CDR3 is CASSLVPIDSSYNEQFF. CDR3 nucleotide sequence: TGCGCCAGCAGCTTGGTGCCTATAGATAGCTCCTACAATGAGCAGTTCTTC. Filled out from reference TRBV5-1 and TRBJ2-1, the complete variable domain reads KAGVTQTPRYLIKTRGQQVTLSCSPISGHRSVSWYQQTPGQGLQFLFEYFSETQRNKGNFPGRFSGRQFSNSRSEMNVSTLELGDSALYLCASSLVPIDSSYNEQFFGPGTRLTVL.

The chain has TRBV19 and TRBJ1-5, with TRBD1 identical over 7 bases. CDR1 is LNHDA and CDR2 is SQIVND in the germline V gene (reference sequence). The CDR3 loop spans 15 amino acids. Trimming removed 5 bases from V and 2 bases from J; junction bases left unmatched: 6. The CDR3 reads CASSAFDRGNQPQHF. In DNA form, the CDR3 reads TGTGCCAGTAGTGCATTTGACAGGGGCAATCAGCCCCAGCATTTT.

Worth noting for this clone: This same CDR3 is encoded by further DNA sequences in the sample. The chain has TRBV24-1 and TRBJ2-3; D is unresolved. The V end was cut by 1 base, the J end by 1 base, with 2 bases between. Germline V CDR1 and CDR2: KGHDR, SFDVKD. The CDR3 covers 13 residues. CDR3 nucleotide sequence: TGTGCCACCAGTGATTTCGGCACAGATACGCAGTATTTT. Its translation: CATSDFGTDTQYF.

There are a few counts of this clone. V and J are TRBV6-2 or TRBV6-3 and TRBJ1-5; TRBD1 matches 10 bases. The CDR3 runs 15 residues. The germline V gene has CDR1 MNHEY and CDR2 SVGEGT. The V segment lost 5 bases and the J segment 7 bases; nucleotides outside the gene matches: 8. DNA of the CDR3: TGTGCCAGCAGTCTTGACAGGGGGCGCGGGCAGCCCCAGCATTTT. The encoded protein is CASSLDRGRGQPQHF.

The V and J genes are TRBV6-6 and TRBJ1-3; perhaps TRBD1 as D (6 bases). Germline V gives CDR1 MNHNY, CDR2 SVGAGI (reference sequence). The length of the CDR3 is 13 residues. Between the trimmed V and J ends, which lost 7 bases and 2 bases, there was a span of 9 bases. CDR3 nucleotide sequence: TGTGCCAGCAAAGCAGGGGCTGGAAACACCATATATTTT. Amino acid sequence: CASKAGAGNTIYF.

The CDR3: CASSASIGGSDGYTF. Here the CDR3 DNA reads TGTGCCAGCAGTGCATCAATCGGGGGGTCCGATGGCTACACCTTC. The rearrangement uses TRBV2 and TRBJ1-2; the D gene is possibly TRBD1 (5 bases). V was pared by 4 bases and J by 6 bases, with 18 bases between. The CDR3 spans 15 residues. Germline V gene data show CDR1 as SNHLY and CDR2 as FYNNEI.

The gene calls are TRBV5-4 and TRBJ2-2; tentative D call: TRBD1 (6 bases). Germline CDR1 reads SGHNT; CDR2 reads YYREEE (reference sequence). The length of the CDR3 is 16 residues. The V end was cut by 4 bases, the J end by 4 bases, with 17 bases between. CDR3 residues: CASSGTRGTGTGELFF. For the CDR3, the DNA is TGTGCCAGCAGCGGGACGAGGGGGACGGGCACCGGGGAGCTGTTTTTT.

The chain combines TRBV15 with TRBJ2-3, with TRBD2 matching 7 bases. The CDR3 length is 16 residues. V gave up 0 bases and J gave up 2 bases; unmatched junction bases: 5. Germline V CDR1 and CDR2: LNHNV, YYDKDF (reference sequence). This CDR3 reads CATSREVGRDTDTQYF. As DNA, the CDR3 is TGTGCCACCAGCAGAGAGGTAGGGAGGGACACAGATACGCAGTATTTT.

The chain joins TRBV5-5 to TRBJ2-5, with 8 positions matching TRBD1. CDR1 and CDR2 from the germline V gene are SGHKS and YYEKEE (reference sequence). V lost 1 base and J lost 5; bases outside the gene matches: 10. The CDR3 runs to 16 residues. CDR3 nucleotide sequence: TGTGCCAGCAGCTTGAACCCAGGGGGCCCTCTGGAGACCCAGTACTTC. It encodes CASSLNPGGPLETQYF.